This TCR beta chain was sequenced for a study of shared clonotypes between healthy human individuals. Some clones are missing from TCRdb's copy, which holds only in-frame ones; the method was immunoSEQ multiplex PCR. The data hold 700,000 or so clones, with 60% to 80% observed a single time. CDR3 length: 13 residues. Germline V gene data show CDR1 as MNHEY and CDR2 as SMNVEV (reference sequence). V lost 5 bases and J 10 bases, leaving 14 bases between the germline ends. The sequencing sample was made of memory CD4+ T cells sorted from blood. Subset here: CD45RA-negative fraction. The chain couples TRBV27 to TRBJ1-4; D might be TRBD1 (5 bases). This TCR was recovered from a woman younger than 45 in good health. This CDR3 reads CASSPISGSKLFF. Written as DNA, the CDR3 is TGTGCCAGCAGTCCAATTTCAGGGTCAAAACTGTTTTTT.